This T cell receptor beta chain originates from a study of T-cell memory formation after mild COVID-19. Overall study findings and caveats: Several responding clones turned up in pre-infection memory, indicating that cross-reactive memory may have taken part. Nothing showed for sure that second-wave clones peaking on day 37 were SARS-CoV-2 specific. Chiefly within CM and EM were the contracting CD4+ clones; CD8+ ones were within EMRA.

CDR1 and CDR2 (germline): SQVTM, ANQGSEA. The J segment lost 2 bases and the V segment lost 5 bases, leaving 2 bases of the junction unmatched. CDR3 length: 12 amino acids. The 5'RACE method, run with constant-segment primers, produced TCR alpha and TCR beta cDNA libraries (carrying sample barcodes and UMIs). MiXCR was run by TCRdb on the 5' RACE reads, yielding one entry per CDR3 protein. This table holds roughly 480,000 distinct CDR3 sequences, approximately 23% found once. Comments on this clonotype: Its antigen remains unidentified.

This clonotype originated in an adult woman who had mild COVID-19 (a few samples of this study predate the infection). Cell type and time point are not known. The sequencing input was PBMCs or a T cell subset sorted from them (not recorded which). This chain uses TRBV29-1 with TRBJ2-7, with 8 bases matching TRBD2. In DNA, the CDR3 is TGCAGCGTTAGAGCGGGGGCCTACGAGCAGTACTTC. It yields the protein CSVRAGAYEQYF.